The present TCR beta chain was sequenced within a study of T cell responses to AZD1222 COVID-19 vaccine. General study points: Only a handful of AZD1222 recipients, several in all, had baseline seropositivity.

Sequencing was performed with immunoSEQ multiplex PCR; in TCRdb, only in-frame clones are kept and a portion is missing. Seen here are 120,000 or so clones, 87% observed once, and the top ten hold around 3.2%. This clone occurred a few times. The antigen remains unidentified. The CDR3 loop spans 15 amino acids. This clonotype originated in an adult in good health. The sequences come from peripheral blood, collected on day 0 of AZD1222 vaccination. The rearrangement links TRBV21-1 to TRBJ2-5; the D call TRBD1 from the table was never checked on the DNA. TRBV21-1 is tagged as a pseudogene. DNA for the CDR3: TGTGCCAGCAGAAATTCAGGCCTGGGGCTTGGGACCCAGTACTTC. Protein sequence: CASRNSGLGLGTQYF.